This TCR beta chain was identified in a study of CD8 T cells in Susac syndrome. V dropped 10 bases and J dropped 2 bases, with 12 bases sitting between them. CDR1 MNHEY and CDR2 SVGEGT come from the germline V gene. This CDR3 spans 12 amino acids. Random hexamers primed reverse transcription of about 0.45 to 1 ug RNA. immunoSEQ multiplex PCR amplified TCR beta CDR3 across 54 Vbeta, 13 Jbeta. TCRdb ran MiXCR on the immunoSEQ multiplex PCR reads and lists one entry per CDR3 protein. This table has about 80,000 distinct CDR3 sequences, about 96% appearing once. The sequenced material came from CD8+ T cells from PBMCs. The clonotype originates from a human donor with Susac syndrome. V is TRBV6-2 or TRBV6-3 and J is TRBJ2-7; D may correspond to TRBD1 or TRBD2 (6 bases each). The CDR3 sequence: CATEGGPYEQYF. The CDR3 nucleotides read TGTGCCACCGAGGGGGGCCCCTACGAGCAGTACTTC.